This section outlines one T cell receptor beta chain sequence together with its context. Its antigen is undetermined. The data derive from a study of cytomegalovirus exposure and HLA in healthy donors. Regarding the study as a whole: Immune exposure was documented only through CMV serostatus. Analysis performed later showed TCR beta chains linked to HLA being more clonally expanded than equally common others.

This CDR3 comprises 17 residues. It was with 60 Vbeta and 13 Jbeta primers that the PCR ran. The assay was immunoSEQ multiplex PCR, and TCRdb's table has in-frame clones only and misses some. The repertoire holds 200,000 or so clones, with 65% to 90% as singletons. The sample consisted of PBMCs. The chain couples TRBV21-1 to TRBJ1-4; the DNA was not compared with TRBD1, the D call given in the table. TRBV21-1 is a known pseudogene. The receptor comes from a girl between 5 and 17 years old in good health and CMV-seronegative. The CDR3 coding sequence is TGTGCCAGCAGCAATTATCACCGGGACAGGGCGAGGGAAAAACTGTTTTTT. This encodes CASSNYHRDRAREKLFF.